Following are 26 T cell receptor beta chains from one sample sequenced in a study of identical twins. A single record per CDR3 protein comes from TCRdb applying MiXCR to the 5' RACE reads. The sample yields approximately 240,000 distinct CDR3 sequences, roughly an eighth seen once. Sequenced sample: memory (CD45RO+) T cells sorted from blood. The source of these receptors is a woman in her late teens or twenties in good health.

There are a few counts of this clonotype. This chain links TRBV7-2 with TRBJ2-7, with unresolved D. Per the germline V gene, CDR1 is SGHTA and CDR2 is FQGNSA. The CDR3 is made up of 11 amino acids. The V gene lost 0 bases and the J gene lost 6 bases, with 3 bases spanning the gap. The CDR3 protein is CASSLAFEQYF. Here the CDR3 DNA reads TGTGCCAGCAGCTTAGCATTCGAGCAGTACTTC.

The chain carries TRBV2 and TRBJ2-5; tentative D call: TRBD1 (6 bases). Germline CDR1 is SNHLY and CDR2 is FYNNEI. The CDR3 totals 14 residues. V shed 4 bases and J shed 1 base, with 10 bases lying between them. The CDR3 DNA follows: TGTGCCAGCAGTGTGGCAGGGGCCCAAGAGACCCAGTACTTC. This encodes CASSVAGAQETQYF.

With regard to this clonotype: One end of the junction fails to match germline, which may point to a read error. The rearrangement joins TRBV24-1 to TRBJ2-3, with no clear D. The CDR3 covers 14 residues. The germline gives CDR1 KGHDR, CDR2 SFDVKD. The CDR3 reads CATSDPVSTDKQYF. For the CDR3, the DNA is TGTGCCACCAGTGATCCCGTAAGCACAGATAAGCAGTATTTT.

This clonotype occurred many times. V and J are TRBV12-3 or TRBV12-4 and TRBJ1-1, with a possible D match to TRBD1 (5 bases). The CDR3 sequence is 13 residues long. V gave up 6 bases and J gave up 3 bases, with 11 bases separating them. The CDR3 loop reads CASSVLQDTEAFF. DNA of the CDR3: TGTGCCAGCAGCGTCTTACAGGACACTGAAGCTTTCTTT.

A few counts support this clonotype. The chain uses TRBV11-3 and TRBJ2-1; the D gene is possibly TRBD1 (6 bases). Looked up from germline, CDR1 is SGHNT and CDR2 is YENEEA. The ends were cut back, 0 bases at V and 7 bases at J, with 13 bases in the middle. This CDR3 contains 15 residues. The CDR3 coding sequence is TGTGCCAGCAGCTTAGAAAGGGGGTTCGGGAATGAGCAGTTCTTC. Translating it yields CASSLERGFGNEQFF.

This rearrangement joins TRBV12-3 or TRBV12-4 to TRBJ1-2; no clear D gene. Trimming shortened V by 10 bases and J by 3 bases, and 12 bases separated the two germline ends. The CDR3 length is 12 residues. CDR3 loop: CATRGRDYGYTF. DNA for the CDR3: TGTGCCACCCGTGGTAGGGACTATGGCTACACCTTC.

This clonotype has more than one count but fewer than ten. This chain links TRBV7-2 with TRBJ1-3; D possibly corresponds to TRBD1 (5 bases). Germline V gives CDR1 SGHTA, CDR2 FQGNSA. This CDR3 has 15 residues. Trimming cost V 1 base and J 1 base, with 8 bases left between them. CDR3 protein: CASSLVGVSGNTIYF. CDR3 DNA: TGTGCCAGCAGCTTAGTGGGGGTATCTGGAAACACCATATATTTT.

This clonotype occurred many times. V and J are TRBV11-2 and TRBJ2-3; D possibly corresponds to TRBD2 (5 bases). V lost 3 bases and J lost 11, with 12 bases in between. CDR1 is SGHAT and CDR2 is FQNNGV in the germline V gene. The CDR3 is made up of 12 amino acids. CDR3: CASSFGPGEQYF. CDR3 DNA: TGTGCCAGCAGCTTTGGGCCCGGGGAGCAGTATTTT.

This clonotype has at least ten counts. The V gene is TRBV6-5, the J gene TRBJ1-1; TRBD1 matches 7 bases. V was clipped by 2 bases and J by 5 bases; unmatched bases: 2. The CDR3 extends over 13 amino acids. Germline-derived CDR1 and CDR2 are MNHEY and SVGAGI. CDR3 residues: CASSYRGLTEAFF. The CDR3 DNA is TGTGCCAGCAGTTACAGGGGGCTTACTGAAGCTTTCTTT.

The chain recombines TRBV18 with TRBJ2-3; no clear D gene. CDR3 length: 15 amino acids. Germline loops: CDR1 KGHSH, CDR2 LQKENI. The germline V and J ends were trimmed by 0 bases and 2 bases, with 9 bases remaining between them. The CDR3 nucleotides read TGTGCCAGCTCACCACCTTCGAGTGTCACAGATACGCAGTATTTT. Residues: CASSPPSSVTDTQYF. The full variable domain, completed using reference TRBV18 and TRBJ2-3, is NAGVMQNPRHLVRRRGQEARLRCSPMKGHSHVYWYRQLPEEGLKFMVYLQKENIIDESGMPKERFSAEFPKEGPSILRIQQVVRGDSAAYFCASSPPSSVTDTQYFGPGTRLTVL.

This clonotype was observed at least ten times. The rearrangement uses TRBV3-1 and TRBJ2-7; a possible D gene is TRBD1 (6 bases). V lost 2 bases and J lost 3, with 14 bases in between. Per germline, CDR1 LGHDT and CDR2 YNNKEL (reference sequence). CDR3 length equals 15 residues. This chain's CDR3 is CASSQTQGLSYEQYF. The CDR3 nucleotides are TGTGCCAGCAGCCAAACACAGGGTCTAAGCTACGAGCAGTACTTC.

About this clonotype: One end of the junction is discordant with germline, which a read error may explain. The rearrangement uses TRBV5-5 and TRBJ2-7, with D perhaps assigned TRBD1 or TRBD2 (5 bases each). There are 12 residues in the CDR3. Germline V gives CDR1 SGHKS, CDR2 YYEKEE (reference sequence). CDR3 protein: CAGSLEGYEQYF. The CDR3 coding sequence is TGTGCCGGCAGCTTAGAGGGGTACGAGCAGTACTTC.

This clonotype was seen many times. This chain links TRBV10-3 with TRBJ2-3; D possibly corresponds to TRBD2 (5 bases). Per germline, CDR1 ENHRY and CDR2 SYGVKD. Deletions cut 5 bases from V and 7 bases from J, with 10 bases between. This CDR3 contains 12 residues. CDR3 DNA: TGTGCCATCAGTCAACTAGAACATACGCAGTATTTT. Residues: CAISQLEHTQYF.

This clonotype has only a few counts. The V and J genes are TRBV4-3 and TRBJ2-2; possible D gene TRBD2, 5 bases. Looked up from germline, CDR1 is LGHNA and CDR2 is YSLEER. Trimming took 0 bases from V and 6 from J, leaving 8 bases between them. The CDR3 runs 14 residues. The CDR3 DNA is TGCGCCAGCAGCCAAGATTTAGCGCCCGGGGAGCTGTTTTTT. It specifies CASSQDLAPGELFF.

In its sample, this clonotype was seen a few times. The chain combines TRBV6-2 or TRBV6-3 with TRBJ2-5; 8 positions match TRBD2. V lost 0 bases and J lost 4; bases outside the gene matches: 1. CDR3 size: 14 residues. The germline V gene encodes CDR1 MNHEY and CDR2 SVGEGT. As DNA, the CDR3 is TGTGCCAGCAGTTACTCGGCGGGAGGAGAGACCCAGTACTTC. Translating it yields CASSYSAGGETQYF.

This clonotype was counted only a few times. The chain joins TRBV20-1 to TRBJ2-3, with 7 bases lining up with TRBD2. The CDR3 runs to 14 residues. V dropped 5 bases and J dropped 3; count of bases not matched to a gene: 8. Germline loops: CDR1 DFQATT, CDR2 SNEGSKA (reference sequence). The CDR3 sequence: CSAGNGGWTDTQYF. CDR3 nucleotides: TGCAGTGCTGGGAACGGGGGGTGGACAGATACGCAGTATTTT.

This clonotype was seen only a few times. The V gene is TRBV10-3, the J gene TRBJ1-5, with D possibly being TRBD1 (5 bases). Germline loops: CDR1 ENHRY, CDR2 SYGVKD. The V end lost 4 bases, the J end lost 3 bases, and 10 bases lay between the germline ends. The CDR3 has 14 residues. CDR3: CAISVGTTNQPQHF. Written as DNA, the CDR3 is TGTGCCATCAGTGTGGGGACCACCAATCAGCCCCAGCATTTT.

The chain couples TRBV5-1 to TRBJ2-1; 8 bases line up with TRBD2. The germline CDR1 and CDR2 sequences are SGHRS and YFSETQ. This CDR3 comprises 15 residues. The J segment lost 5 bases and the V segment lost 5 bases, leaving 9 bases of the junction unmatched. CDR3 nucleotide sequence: TGCGCCAGCAGGGATACTAGCGGACACGACAATGAGCAGTTCTTC. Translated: CASRDTSGHDNEQFF.

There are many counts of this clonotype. The CDR3 DNA reads TGTGCCAGCAGCCCCACAGGGGGCCTGAACACTGAAGCTTTCTTT. This sequence encodes CASSPTGGLNTEAFF. This chain joins TRBV27 and TRBJ1-1, with 9 bases identical to TRBD1. Germline CDR1 reads MNHEY; CDR2 reads SMNVEV (reference sequence). Trimming took 6 bases from V and 0 from J; bases not matched to a gene: 5. The length of the CDR3 is 15 residues.

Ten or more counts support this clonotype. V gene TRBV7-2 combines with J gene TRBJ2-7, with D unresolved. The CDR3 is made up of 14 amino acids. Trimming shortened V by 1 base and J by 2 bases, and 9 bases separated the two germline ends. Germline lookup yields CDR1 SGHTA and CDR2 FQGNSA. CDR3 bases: TGTGCCAGCAGCTTAGTTCCGGGTCCCTACGAGCAGTACTTC. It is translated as CASSLVPGPYEQYF.

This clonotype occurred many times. This CDR3 is CASSSLGPGGPGTEAFF. DNA of the CDR3: TGCGCCAGCAGCTCATTGGGGCCGGGAGGGCCTGGCACTGAAGCTTTCTTT. The gene calls are TRBV5-1 and TRBJ1-1; TRBD1 might be the D (5 bases). Trimming shortened V by 3 bases and J by 4 bases, and 22 bases separated the two germline ends. The CDR3 sequence is 17 residues long. Germline values: CDR1 SGHRS, CDR2 YFSETQ.

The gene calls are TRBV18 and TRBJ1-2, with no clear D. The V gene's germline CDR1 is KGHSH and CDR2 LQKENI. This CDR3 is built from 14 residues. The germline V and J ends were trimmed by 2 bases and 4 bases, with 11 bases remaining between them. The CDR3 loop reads CASSPAPISYGYTF. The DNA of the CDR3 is TGTGCCAGCTCACCAGCGCCCATATCCTATGGCTACACCTTC.

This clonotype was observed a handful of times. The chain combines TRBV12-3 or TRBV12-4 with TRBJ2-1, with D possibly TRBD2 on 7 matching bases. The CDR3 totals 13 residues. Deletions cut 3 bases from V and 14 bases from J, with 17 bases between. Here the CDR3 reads CASSFSGGGGEFF. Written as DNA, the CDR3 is TGTGCCAGCAGTTTTTCCGGCGGGGGCGGTGAGTTCTTC.

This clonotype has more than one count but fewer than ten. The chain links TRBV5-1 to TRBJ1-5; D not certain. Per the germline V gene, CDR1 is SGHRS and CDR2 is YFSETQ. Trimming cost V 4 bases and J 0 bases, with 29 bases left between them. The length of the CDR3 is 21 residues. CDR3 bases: TGCGCCAGCAGCGCCTCCCTTGCAGGAAGTAACTTAGACTTTAGCAATCAGCCCCAGCATTTT. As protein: CASSASLAGSNLDFSNQPQHF.

CDR3 loop: CASSLGQSEQYF. The CDR3 DNA follows: TGTGCCAGCAGCTTAGGCCAGTCCGAGCAGTACTTC. The chain joins TRBV7-6 to TRBJ2-7; D ambiguous. The CDR3 is made up of 12 amino acids. Germline V gene sequence: CDR1 SGHVS, CDR2 FNYEAQ. V shed 1 base and J shed 6 bases, with 7 bases lying between them.

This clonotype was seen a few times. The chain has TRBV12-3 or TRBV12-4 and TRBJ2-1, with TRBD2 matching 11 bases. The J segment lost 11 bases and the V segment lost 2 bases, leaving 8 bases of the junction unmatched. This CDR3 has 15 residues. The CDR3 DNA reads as TGTGCCAGCAGTTTATCCCCTAGCGGGGGGCTACAGCAGTTCTTC. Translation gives CASSLSPSGGLQQFF.